This T cell receptor (beta chain) was recovered during a study of shared clonotypes between healthy human individuals. Overall study findings and caveats: Despite large depth, sorted-subset datasets appeared incompletely sequenced. The diversity represented, both genetic and in exposure history, was limited by few donors.

The data were produced by immunoSEQ multiplex PCR, yet TCRdb's version contains in-frame clones alone and is incomplete. The profile shows more than 900,000 clones, approximately 78% of them singletons. Healthy HIV-negative adults without recent acute infections or vaccinations served as donors. Worth noting for this clone: Its antigen is currently unknown.

Germline values: CDR1 SGHNT, CDR2 YENEEA. There are 14 residues in the CDR3. With 5 bases removed from V and 9 bases from J, the gap between germline ends came to 17 bases. The origin of this receptor is a man aged 18 to 29 in good health. Some clones in this sample may be carry-over from other donors' samples. Source material: memory CD4+ T cells from PBMCs. Subset noted: CD45RA-negative fraction. The chain carries TRBV11-3 and TRBJ2-1, with D maybe TRBD2 (5 bases). The CDR3 sequence: CASSNLVGNSEQFF. The CDR3 DNA follows: TGTGCCAGCAGCAATCTAGTCGGGAACAGTGAGCAGTTCTTC.